Shown below are 5 T cell receptor beta chains from a single sample sequenced in a study of vaccination and CD4 T cells after COVID-19. The treatment is: roughly ten-day PBMC culture with coronavirus spike peptide pools or control peptides (ViraFEST assay). These receptors are not linked to any known antigen. Oncomine TCR Beta short-read sequencing was applied to DNA from cultured CD4+ T cells. TCRdb re-derived calls from the PCR reads in MiXCR, one entry per CDR3 protein. The sample includes roughly 9,800 distinct CDR3 sequences, roughly 75% seen only once; the top ten take roughly 9.1%. Sequencing was performed on CD4+ T cells from blood, cultured in vitro. The receptors stem from a human donor who had recovered from COVID-19.

The rearrangement links TRBV7-2 to TRBJ1-2, with D possibly TRBD1 on 5 matching bases. The CDR3 runs 14 residues. Trimming shortened V by 0 bases and J by 5 bases, and 10 bases separated the two germline ends. Per the germline V gene, CDR1 is SGHTA and CDR2 is FQGNSA. In DNA form, the CDR3 reads TGTGCCAGCAGCTTAGCGTTCAGGGTATATGGCTACACCTTC. It translates to CASSLAFRVYGYTF. Full variable domain (outside the CDR3, taken from reference TRBV7-2 and TRBJ1-2): GAGVSQSPSNKVTEKGKDVELRCDPISGHTALYWYRQSLGQGLEFLIYFQGNSAPDKSGLPSDRFSAERTGGSVSTLTIQRTQQEDSAVYLCASSLAFRVYGYTFGSGTRLTVV.

The V and J genes are TRBV6-5 and TRBJ2-6; D gene ambiguous. The V end lost 0 bases, the J end lost 0 bases, and 6 bases lay between the germline ends. The V gene's germline CDR1 is MNHEY and CDR2 SVGAGI. The CDR3 spans 16 residues. The DNA for the CDR3 is TGTGCCAGCAGTTACTCGTGGGTCTCTGGGGCCAACGTCCTGACTTTC. This translates into CASSYSWVSGANVLTF.

This rearrangement joins TRBV7-8 to TRBJ2-3; TRBD2 matches 14 bases. Germline V gives CDR1 SGHVS, CDR2 FQNEAQ. V was pared by 6 bases and J by 5 bases, with 7 bases of the junction left unmatched. The CDR3 totals 16 residues. The CDR3 nucleotides are TGTGCCAGCAGTCAGACTAGCGGGAGGGCCGGAGATACGCAGTATTTT. Translated: CASSQTSGRAGDTQYF.

The rearrangement links TRBV23-1 to TRBJ2-7; D gene uncertain. TRBV23-1 has ORF status, its function being uncertain. V was trimmed by 8 bases and J by 7 bases, leaving 9 bases between them. This CDR3 is 10 amino acids long. The CDR3 sequence is CASRSVEQYF. CDR3 bases: TGCGCCAGCCGGTCGGTTGAGCAGTACTTC.

This clonotype has just one count. The chain couples TRBV20-1 to TRBJ2-3; D possibly corresponds to TRBD2 (5 bases). Trimming left V 0 bases short and J 2 bases short, with 21 bases between. Germline CDR1 reads DFQATT; CDR2 reads SNEGSKA (reference sequence). This CDR3 spans 18 amino acids. The CDR3 DNA follows: TGCAGTGCTAGAGATTGGAAGAGCGGACGGGCTCTCACAGATACGCAGTATTTT. It encodes CSARDWKSGRALTDTQYF.